Listed below are T cell receptor beta chains from one sample, sequenced in a study of tumor-infiltrating lymphocytes in localized non-small cell lung cancer. The table came from immunoSEQ multiplex PCR; TCRdb's copy has only in-frame clones and leaves some out. The table has 12,000 or so clones, approximately 79% seen once. The sample was lung tumor tissue. These receptors were collected from a human donor with non-small cell lung cancer. Both conserved end residues are part of each CDR3. A D gene is named only where the DNA matches it firmly. Not all rows give a size; the values are once, few, many and, for expanded clones, a class.

clone_size	d_call	v_call	j_call	cdr3_nt	cdr3_aa
-	-	TRBV7-2	TRBJ1-5	TGTGCCAGCAGCCCCGGGTCCAGAGAGGAGCCCCAGCATTTT	CASSPGSREEPQHF
-	-	TRBV4-3	TRBJ1-4	TGCGCCAGCAGCCTCCTGCGCCCTGCAACTAATGAAAAACTGTTTTTT	CASSLLRPATNEKLFF
-	TRBD2	TRBV2	TRBJ2-3	TGTGCCAGCAATAAGGAGAGGCGGGGGGGCACAGATACGCAGTATTTT	CASNKERRGGTDTQYF
-	-	TRBV19	TRBJ1-2	TGTGCCACGAGGACTTTCTATGGCTACACCTTC	CATRTFYGYTF
-	-	TRBV2	TRBJ2-7	TGTGCCAGCAGTGACTTGCCAGCCTACGAGCAGTACTTC	CASSDLPAYEQYF
-	TRBD2	TRBV18	TRBJ2-7	TGTGCCAGCTCACCAGGGAGGGACGGAGCCTACGAGCAGTACTTC	CASSPGRDGAYEQYF
-	-	TRBV28	TRBJ1-2	TGTGCCAGCAGCCCTCAGGGTAGGGGCTATGGCTACACCTTC	CASSPQGRGYGYTF
-	-	TRBV25-1	TRBJ2-2	TGTGCCAGCAGCAGAGGCAGGGCGAACACCGGGGAGCTGTTTTTT	CASSRGRANTGELFF
-	-	TRBV7-8	TRBJ1-5	TGTGCCAGCACCCGACTAAACGCGCAGGGAGGTCAGCCCCAGCATTTT	CASTRLNAQGGQPQHF
-	TRBD2	TRBV30	TRBJ2-7	TGTGCCTGGAGGCGGACTAGCGGCCACTTTCCCTACGAGCAGTACTTC	CAWRRTSGHFPYEQYF
-	-	TRBV18	TRBJ1-1	TGTGCCAGCTCCCCAGATGGGGCTTCGAACACTGAAGCTTTCTTT	CASSPDGASNTEAFF
-	-	TRBV11-2	TRBJ1-2	TGTGCCAGCAGCCGAGACAGGAACTATGGCTACACCTTC	CASSRDRNYGYTF
few	-	TRBV7-9	TRBJ1-2	TGTGCCAGCAGCTTAGGGGTGACCGGGCGGACTAACTATGGCTACACCTTC	CASSLGVTGRTNYGYTF
-	-	TRBV7-9	TRBJ1-2	TGTGCCAGCAGCTTAGACCGGAGGGGGAATGGCTACACCTTC	CASSLDRRGNGYTF
-	TRBD1	TRBV6-6	TRBJ1-2	TGTGCCAGCAGTTACTTACAGGGGAACTATGGCTACACCTTC	CASSYLQGNYGYTF
-	-	TRBV20-1	TRBJ1-2	TGCAGTGCTCAGGGTCCGTATGGCTACACCTTC	CSAQGPYGYTF
-	TRBD1	TRBV4-3	TRBJ1-2	TGCGCCAGCAGCCAAGACCCGACAGGGAAGGGCTATGGCTACACCTTC	CASSQDPTGKGYGYTF
-	-	TRBV21-1	TRBJ2-4	TGTGCCAGCAGCAGGCACCCCAAAAACATTCAGTACTTC	CASSRHPKNIQYF
-	-	TRBV9	TRBJ2-2	TGTGCCAGCAGCCCCTCTTGGGGCGCGAACACCGGGGAGCTGTTTTTT	CASSPSWGANTGELFF
-	-	TRBV20-1	TRBJ2-1	TGCAGTGCCCTTCACTTGCATGAGCAGTTCTTC	CSALHLHEQFF
-	-	TRBV18	TRBJ1-4	TGTGCCAGCTCACCACAGGTGACTAATGAAAAACTGTTTTTT	CASSPQVTNEKLFF
-	TRBD1	TRBV30	TRBJ1-2	TGTGCCTGGAGTGTGGGACAGGGGAAAACCTTC	CAWSVGQGKTF
-	-	TRBV2	TRBJ2-7	TGTGCCAGCACCCCTGGAAGGGGGAACTACGAGCAGTACTTC	CASTPGRGNYEQYF
-	-	TRBV5-6	TRBJ1-6	TGTGCCAGCACCTTTTGGAGGCGTACCTTGGATTCACCCCTCCACTTT	CASTFWRRTLDSPLHF
once	TRBD1	TRBV6-1	TRBJ2-5	TGTGCCAGCAGACGGGACAGACTTCAAGAGACCCAGTACTTC	CASRRDRLQETQYF
-	-	TRBV9	TRBJ1-1	TGTGCCAGCAGCGTAGGTCAGGGTGTAGAGTACACTGAAGCTTTCTTT	CASSVGQGVEYTEAFF
-	-	TRBV5-1	TRBJ1-2	TGCGCCAGCAGCTTGACTGCAGATAACTATGGCTACACCTTC	CASSLTADNYGYTF
-	-	TRBV7-2	TRBJ2-7	TGTGCCAGCAGTAAAGCAGGGTTGGGGACCTACGAGCAGTACTTC	CASSKAGLGTYEQYF
-	TRBD1	TRBV7-2	TRBJ2-7	TGTGCCAGCAGCGCCCGGGACAGGGGCTTATACGAGCAGTACTTC	CASSARDRGLYEQYF
medium-sized	TRBD1	TRBV6-5	TRBJ2-7	TGTGCCAGCAGTCTTCTGGACAGGGGCCACGAGCAGTACTTC	CASSLLDRGHEQYF
medium-sized	TRBD1	TRBV5-1	TRBJ2-7	TGCGCCAGCAGCTTAAGACAGGGGGGAGACGAGCAGTACTTC	CASSLRQGGDEQYF
-	TRBD1	TRBV18	TRBJ1-4	TGTGCCAGCTCACTCGCGGACAGGGCCGGTGAAAAACTGTTTTTT	CASSLADRAGEKLFF
-	-	TRBV10-3	TRBJ1-1	TGTGCCATCAGTGTACTTGAGTCCGGGACTGAAGCTTTCTTT	CAISVLESGTEAFF
-	TRBD2	TRBV2	TRBJ2-5	TGTGCCAGCACCGGAGGGGAGGGACTTTACTTC	CASTGGEGLYF
-	TRBD1	TRBV5-6	TRBJ1-2	TGTGCCAGCAGCTTTGAACGCAGGGGGAACTATGGCTACACCTTC	CASSFERRGNYGYTF
few	-	TRBV7-2	TRBJ1-3	TGTGCCAGCAGCTTAGTTACCGGGGCAAGAAACACCATATATTTT	CASSLVTGARNTIYF
-	-	TRBV6-1	TRBJ1-2	TGTGCCAGCAGTGAAGGACAGTTCTATGGCTACACCTTC	CASSEGQFYGYTF
-	-	TRBV19	TRBJ2-7	TGTGCCAGTAGAAAAGACCCGGCCGGGCGGAACGAGCAGTACTTC	CASRKDPAGRNEQYF
once	-	TRBV28	TRBJ2-7	TGTGCCAGCAGTTTAAGTGGAACCTTCTACGAGCAGTACTTC	CASSLSGTFYEQYF
-	-	TRBV5-1	TRBJ2-1	TGCGCCAGCAGCTTGGTAAGTCGGGAGCAGTTCTTC	CASSLVSREQFF